This is a list of T cell receptor beta chains from one sample in a study of beta chain features in type 1 diabetes. Some clones are missing from TCRdb's copy, which holds only in-frame ones; the method was immunoSEQ multiplex PCR. The table includes approximately 150,000 clones, approximately 13% detected once. Material for sequencing was central memory CD4+ T cells from blood. These receptors were collected from a young man with type 1 diabetes. Both conserved end residues are trimmed from each CDR3. The order of the fields is CDR3 protein, V gene, J gene, D gene. A D gene is named only where the DNA matches it firmly.

CDR3 protein: ASSWKSDNEQF
V gene: TRBV11-2
J gene: TRBJ2-1
D gene: NA

CDR3 protein: AWSPPDRETYEQY
V gene: TRBV30
J gene: TRBJ2-7
D gene: TRBD1

CDR3 protein: AWSRSSGNTIY
V gene: TRBV30
J gene: TRBJ1-3
D gene: NA

CDR3 protein: ASGLGGGRDTQY
V gene: TRBV12-5
J gene: TRBJ2-3
D gene: NA

CDR3 protein: ASSYNEGFGETQY
V gene: TRBV6-5
J gene: TRBJ2-5
D gene: NA

CDR3 protein: ASSPETGGRSGNTIY
V gene: TRBV7-2
J gene: TRBJ1-3
D gene: TRBD1

CDR3 protein: ASNTVTSGNTIY
V gene: TRBV19
J gene: TRBJ1-3
D gene: NA

CDR3 protein: ASSSSRAEF
V gene: TRBV28
J gene: TRBJ2-1
D gene: NA

CDR3 protein: ASSEWGPVNYGYT
V gene: TRBV6-1
J gene: TRBJ1-2
D gene: NA

CDR3 protein: ASSHTSGGRGTQY
V gene: TRBV7-2
J gene: TRBJ2-5
D gene: TRBD2

CDR3 protein: ASSLLQGAYEQY
V gene: TRBV6-6
J gene: TRBJ2-7
D gene: NA

CDR3 protein: ASSPSVGANSPLH
V gene: TRBV18
J gene: TRBJ1-6
D gene: NA

CDR3 protein: AWSVYRENYGYT
V gene: TRBV30
J gene: TRBJ1-2
D gene: NA

CDR3 protein: ASRDLDTQY
V gene: TRBV5-6
J gene: TRBJ2-3
D gene: NA

CDR3 protein: ASSQSRSNEQF
V gene: TRBV16
J gene: TRBJ2-1
D gene: NA

CDR3 protein: ASRTAGGSYEQY
V gene: TRBV5-1
J gene: TRBJ2-7
D gene: TRBD2

CDR3 protein: ASSQAGMGQPQH
V gene: TRBV14
J gene: TRBJ1-5
D gene: NA

CDR3 protein: ASSPMLVGSSNEQF
V gene: TRBV18
J gene: TRBJ2-1
D gene: NA

CDR3 protein: ATYQGSHEQY
V gene: TRBV6-5
J gene: TRBJ2-7
D gene: NA

CDR3 protein: ASSTVQGFNSPLH
V gene: TRBV19
J gene: TRBJ1-6
D gene: TRBD1

CDR3 protein: ASSTQTENYGYT
V gene: TRBV28
J gene: TRBJ1-2
D gene: NA

CDR3 protein: ASTDRAQETQY
V gene: TRBV5-5
J gene: TRBJ2-5
D gene: TRBD1

CDR3 protein: ASSLVVTRNTEAF
V gene: TRBV5-6
J gene: TRBJ1-1
D gene: NA

CDR3 protein: ASSLVLSGQF
V gene: TRBV5-5
J gene: TRBJ2-1
D gene: NA

CDR3 protein: ASTIGASGALGSRNEQF
V gene: TRBV5-6
J gene: TRBJ2-1
D gene: TRBD2

CDR3 protein: ASTAGRDGYT
V gene: TRBV6-6
J gene: TRBJ1-2
D gene: NA

CDR3 protein: ASTPGQGLKNTGELF
V gene: TRBV2
J gene: TRBJ2-2
D gene: TRBD1

CDR3 protein: ASSEAGYEQY
V gene: TRBV11-2
J gene: TRBJ2-7
D gene: NA

CDR3 protein: ASSLGQRGGDGELF
V gene: TRBV4-1
J gene: TRBJ2-2
D gene: TRBD2

CDR3 protein: ASSIGLASTDTQY
V gene: TRBV5-1
J gene: TRBJ2-3
D gene: TRBD2

CDR3 protein: ASSPRLGENTEAF
V gene: TRBV18
J gene: TRBJ1-1
D gene: NA

CDR3 protein: ASSQVSSVETQY
V gene: TRBV14
J gene: TRBJ2-5
D gene: NA

CDR3 protein: ASSLAGAGAADTQY
V gene: TRBV11-1
J gene: TRBJ2-3
D gene: NA

CDR3 protein: ATRQGEMGNEQF
V gene: TRBV10-3
J gene: TRBJ2-1
D gene: TRBD1

CDR3 protein: ASSLLGTFDTGELF
V gene: TRBV28
J gene: TRBJ2-2
D gene: NA

CDR3 protein: ARSPEDRGTKNIQY
V gene: TRBV7-2
J gene: TRBJ2-4
D gene: TRBD1

CDR3 protein: ASTKAQSAGTEAF
V gene: TRBV6-5
J gene: TRBJ1-1
D gene: NA

CDR3 protein: SGSSGSYEQY
V gene: TRBV29-1
J gene: TRBJ2-7
D gene: NA